The present entry profiles one T cell receptor beta chain with its context. Its antigen is as yet unknown. TCR alpha and TCR beta cDNA libraries carrying sample barcodes and UMIs were produced by 5'RACE using constant-segment primers. TCRdb reprocessed the 5' RACE reads via MiXCR and lists one record per CDR3 protein. Found here are about 150,000 distinct CDR3 sequences, roughly a fifth of them singletons; the top ten hold around 2.4%. This entry belongs to a study of T-cell memory formation after mild COVID-19. Findings and caveats of the study: Contracting CD8+ clones were enriched in EMRA, CD4+ mainly in CM and EM.

The CDR3 has 14 amino acids. Germline V lookup: CDR1 DFQATT, CDR2 SNEGSKA (reference sequence). The material sequenced was PBMCs or a T cell subset sorted from them (not recorded which). The chain couples TRBV20-1 to TRBJ1-1; no clear D gene. This TCR was recovered from an adult woman who had mild COVID-19 (a few samples of this study predate the infection). Cell type and time point are not known. The DNA of the CDR3 is TGCACTCGCCAACGGCTTGGGGTGAACACTGAAGCTTTCTTT. This codes for CTRQRLGVNTEAFF.